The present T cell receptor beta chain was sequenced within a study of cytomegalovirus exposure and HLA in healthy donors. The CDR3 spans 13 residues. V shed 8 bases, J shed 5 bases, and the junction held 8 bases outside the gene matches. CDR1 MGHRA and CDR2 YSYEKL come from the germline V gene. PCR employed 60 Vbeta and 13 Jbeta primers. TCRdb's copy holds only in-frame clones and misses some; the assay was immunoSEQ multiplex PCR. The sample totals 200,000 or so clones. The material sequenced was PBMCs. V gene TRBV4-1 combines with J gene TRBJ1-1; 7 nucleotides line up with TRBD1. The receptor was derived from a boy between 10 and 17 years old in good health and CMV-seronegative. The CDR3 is CASHRTGGTEAFF. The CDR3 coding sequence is TGCGCCAGCCATCGGACAGGCGGTACTGAAGCTTTCTTT.